This paragraph covers one T cell receptor (beta chain) sequence. The data stem from a study of blood T cell repertoires in COVID-19. On the study more broadly: Nucleic acid was either cDNA or gDNA, and it came from T cells, B-cell-depleted T cells, or PBMCs.

Enrollees, about 18 to 100 years old, lived in 24 US areas. TCRdb's copy holds only in-frame clones and misses some; the assay was immunoSEQ multiplex PCR. The table records about 400,000 clones, roughly 90% of them present only once. Per the germline V gene, CDR1 is MNHEY and CDR2 is SVGAGI. The CDR3 spans 14 residues. V lost 7 bases to trimming and J lost 8 bases, with 17 bases between them. Input material: PBMCs or T cells enriched from blood (not recorded which). The chain joins TRBV6-5 to TRBJ1-4; D gene unclear. The receptor was isolated from a woman aged 40 to 49 with acute COVID-19. The CDR3 loop is CASMSLEVGEKLFF. DNA for the CDR3: TGTGCCAGCATGAGCTTGGAGGTTGGAGAAAAACTGTTTTTT.